This TCR beta chain was identified during a study of blood T cell repertoires in COVID-19. Trimming cost V 7 bases and J 0 bases; bases outside gene matches: 6. The V gene's germline CDR1 is LNHDA and CDR2 SQIVND (reference sequence). The CDR3 spans 16 residues. The table came from immunoSEQ multiplex PCR; TCRdb's copy has only in-frame clones and leaves some out. Among 110,000 or so clones, over 75% were seen once, and the ten largest hold roughly 4%. The chain carries TRBV19 and TRBJ2-2; TRBD1 matches 9 bases. The clonotype originates from a woman between 65 and 79 years old with acute or convalescent COVID-19. Input material: peripheral blood. DNA of the CDR3: TGTGCCAGTATGGGAGGACAGGGGCCGAACACCGGGGAGCTGTTTTTT. This sequence encodes CASMGGQGPNTGELFF.